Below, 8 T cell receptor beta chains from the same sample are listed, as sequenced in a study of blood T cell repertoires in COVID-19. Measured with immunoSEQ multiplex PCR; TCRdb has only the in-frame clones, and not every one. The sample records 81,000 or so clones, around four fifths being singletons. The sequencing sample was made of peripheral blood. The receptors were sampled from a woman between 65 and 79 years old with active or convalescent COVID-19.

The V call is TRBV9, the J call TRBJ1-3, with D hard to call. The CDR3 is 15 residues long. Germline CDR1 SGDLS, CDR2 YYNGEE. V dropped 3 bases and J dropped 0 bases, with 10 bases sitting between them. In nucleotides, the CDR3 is TGTGCCAGCAGCGGGACTCCGAACTCTGGAAACACCATATATTTT. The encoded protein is CASSGTPNSGNTIYF.

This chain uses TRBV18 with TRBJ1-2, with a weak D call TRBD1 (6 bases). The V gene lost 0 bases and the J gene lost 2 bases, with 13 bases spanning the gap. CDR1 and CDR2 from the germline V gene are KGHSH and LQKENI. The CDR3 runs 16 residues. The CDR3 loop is CASSPPGDRKNYGYTF. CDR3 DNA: TGTGCCAGCTCACCACCTGGAGACAGGAAGAACTATGGCTACACCTTC.

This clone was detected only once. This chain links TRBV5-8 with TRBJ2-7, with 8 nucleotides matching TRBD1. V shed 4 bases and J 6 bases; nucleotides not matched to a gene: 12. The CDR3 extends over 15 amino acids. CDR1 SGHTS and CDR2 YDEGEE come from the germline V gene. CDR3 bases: TGTGCCAGCAGCCCAAGGACAGGGAGGTTCGCCGAGCAGTACTTC. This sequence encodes CASSPRTGRFAEQYF.

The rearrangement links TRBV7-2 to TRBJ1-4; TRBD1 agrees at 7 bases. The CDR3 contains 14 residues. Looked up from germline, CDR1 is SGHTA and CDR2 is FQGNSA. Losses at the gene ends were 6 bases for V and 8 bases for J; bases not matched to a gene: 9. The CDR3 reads CASSLSTGREKLFF. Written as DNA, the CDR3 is TGTGCCAGCAGTTTATCGACAGGGCGGGAAAAACTGTTTTTT.

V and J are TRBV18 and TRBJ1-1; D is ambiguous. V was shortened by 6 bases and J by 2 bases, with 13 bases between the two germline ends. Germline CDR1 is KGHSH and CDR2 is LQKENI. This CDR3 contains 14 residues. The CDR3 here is CASSLEHLNTEAFF. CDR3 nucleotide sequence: TGTGCCAGCTCCCTCGAGCACCTCAACACTGAAGCTTTCTTT.

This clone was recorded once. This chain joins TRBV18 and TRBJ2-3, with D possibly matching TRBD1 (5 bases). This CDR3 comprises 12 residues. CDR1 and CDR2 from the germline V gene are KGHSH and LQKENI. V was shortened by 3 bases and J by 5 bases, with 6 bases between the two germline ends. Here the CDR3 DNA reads TGTGCCAGCTCACCGACAGAAGATACGCAGTATTTT. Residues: CASSPTEDTQYF.

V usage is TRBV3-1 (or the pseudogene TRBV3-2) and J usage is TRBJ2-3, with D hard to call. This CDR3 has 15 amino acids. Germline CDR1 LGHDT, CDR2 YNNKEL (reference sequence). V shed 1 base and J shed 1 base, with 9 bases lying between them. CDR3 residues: CASSQGIGGTDTQYF. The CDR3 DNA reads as TGTGCCAGCAGCCAAGGTATAGGAGGCACAGATACGCAGTATTTT.

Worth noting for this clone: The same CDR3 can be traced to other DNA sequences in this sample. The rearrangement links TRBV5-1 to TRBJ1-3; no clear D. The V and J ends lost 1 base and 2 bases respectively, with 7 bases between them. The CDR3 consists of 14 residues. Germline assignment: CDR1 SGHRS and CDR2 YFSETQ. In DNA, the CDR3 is TGCGCCAGCAGCTTGACGGGAACTGGAAACACCATATATTTT. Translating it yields CASSLTGTGNTIYF.